This T cell receptor (beta chain) was found in a study of T cells in Graves' hyperthyroidism and ophthalmopathy. Across the study: Upon initial diagnosis and before any treatment, peripheral blood was collected.

In its sample, this clonotype was seen many times. Its target is not known. Amplified regions were TCR beta CDR3 sequences from RNA transcripts. When the TCR CDR3 underwent first-round RT-PCR, the HTBI primer set was used. TCRdb reprocessed the multiplex PCR reads with MiXCR, giving one entry per CDR3 protein. The sample lists 400,000 or so distinct CDR3 sequences, 11% to 15% occurring once. V lost 0 bases and J lost 3, with 11 bases in between. The CDR3 length is 16 residues. Germline assignment: CDR1 SGHVS and CDR2 FQNEAQ. Each diagnosis drew on symptoms, thyroxine, TRAb, thyroid ultrasound and orbital computed tomography findings. Study outcomes and limitations: Ophthalmopathy was told apart from stable hyperthyroidism by a 13 V-J model.

The chain is built from TRBV7-8 and TRBJ2-2; D possibly corresponds to TRBD2 (5 bases). The clonotype was recovered from a man in his forties or fifties with Graves' ophthalmopathy. The sample taken for sequencing was blood. CDR3 coding DNA: TGTGCCAGCAGCTTAGCAGGGTCCGGGGACACCGGGGAGCTGTTTTTT. It codes for CASSLAGSGDTGELFF.